The 15 T cell receptor beta chains given below trace back to one sample, sequenced in a study of PD-L1 blockade in urothelial cancer. This table comes from immunoSEQ multiplex PCR, and its TCRdb copy is limited to in-frame clones, with some not included. The data show under 55,000 clones, about 81% seen once. As to time point: pretreatment peripheral blood. Sequences were derived from PBMCs, sampled around atezolizumab (anti-PD-L1) treatment. These receptors came from a man in his 70s with urothelial cancer.

This chain joins TRBV4-2 and TRBJ2-1; D remains ambiguous. CDR3 length: 15 residues. Germline V gene sequence: CDR1 LGHNA, CDR2 YNFKEQ. V lost 0 bases, J lost 5 bases, and 11 bases lay in between. The CDR3 DNA reads as TGTGCCAGCAGCCAAGAAATTTCACTGCACAATGAGCAGTTCTTC. Translation gives CASSQEISLHNEQFF.

This chain links TRBV30 with TRBJ1-1; TRBD1 aligns across 8 bases. CDR1 and CDR2 from the germline V gene are GTSNPN and SVGIG (reference sequence). Unmatched junction bases numbered 9, after V lost 8 bases and J lost 4 bases. The CDR3 sequence is 13 residues long. As DNA, the CDR3 is TGTGCCGCCAAACAGGGGGGTGGCACTGAAGCTTTCTTT. The encoded protein is CAAKQGGGTEAFF.

The gene calls are TRBV5-5 and TRBJ2-7; D is unclear. Between the trimmed V and J ends, which lost 4 bases and 2 bases, there was a span of 10 bases. From germline, CDR1 is SGHKS and CDR2 YYEKEE (reference sequence). CDR3 length: 13 residues. The CDR3 loop is CASSPSRAYEQYF. CDR3 sequence (DNA): TGTGCCAGCAGCCCCTCCCGGGCCTACGAGCAGTACTTC.

V usage is TRBV6-6 and J usage is TRBJ1-1; D is possibly TRBD1 (5 bases). Trimming took off 2 bases at V and 4 bases at J, with 17 bases between the two ends. The CDR3 extends over 16 amino acids. Per the germline V gene, CDR1 is MNHNY and CDR2 is SVGAGI (reference sequence). The CDR3 region has the DNA TGTGCCAGCAGTTACCATACTAAGGGGCGGCCCACTGAAGCTTTCTTT. Its protein product is CASSYHTKGRPTEAFF.

The chain has TRBV21-1 and TRBJ2-1; TRBD2 reflects the table's D call only, with no check against the DNA. TRBV21-1 constitutes a pseudogene. There are 13 residues in the CDR3. CDR3 amino acids: CARRLARGGEQFF. For the CDR3, the DNA is TGTGCCAGAAGACTAGCGCGCGGTGGGGAGCAGTTCTTC.

This chain connects TRBV28 to TRBJ1-1; D is perhaps TRBD1 (5 bases). The V and J ends lost 10 bases and 0 bases respectively, with 18 bases between them. Germline V gives CDR1 MDHEN, CDR2 SYDVKM. The CDR3 length is 15 residues. CDR3 sequence (DNA): TGTGCCACCCAAGCCGGGGGATCTCTGAACACTGAAGCTTTCTTT. It codes for CATQAGGSLNTEAFF. Full variable domain (outside the CDR3, taken from reference TRBV28 and TRBJ1-1): DVKVTQSSRYLVKRTGEKVFLECVQDMDHENMFWYRQDPGLGLRLIYFSYDVKMKEKGDIPEGYSVSREKKERFSLILESASTNQTSMYLCATQAGGSLNTEAFFGQGTRLTVV.

This chain links TRBV5-4 with TRBJ2-3, with TRBD2 matching over 10 bases. This CDR3 contains 15 residues. V gave up 3 bases and J gave up 1 base; unmatched junction bases: 2. Germline V lookup: CDR1 SGHNT, CDR2 YYREEE (reference sequence). The CDR3 DNA reads as TGTGCCAGCAGCTCCGGGACTAGCGGCACAGATACGCAGTATTTT. This codes for CASSSGTSGTDTQYF.

The chain uses TRBV7-2 and TRBJ1-2; D gene uncertain. The germline V and J ends were trimmed by 0 bases and 4 bases, with 15 bases remaining between them. The length of the CDR3 is 16 residues. The germline CDR1 and CDR2 sequences are SGHTA and FQGNSA. The CDR3 sequence: CASSLAWASQSYGYTF. CDR3 in DNA: TGTGCCAGCAGCTTAGCGTGGGCCAGCCAATCCTATGGCTACACCTTC.

The chain is built from TRBV7-2 and TRBJ1-2; 9 bases align to TRBD1. CDR1 SGHTA and CDR2 FQGNSA come from the germline V gene. The CDR3 sequence is 15 residues long. CDR3 protein: CAGTLGDRVLSGYTF. CDR3 bases: TGTGCGGGTACTCTGGGGGACAGGGTACTTTCTGGCTACACCTTC. The whole variable domain, remainder taken from reference TRBV7-2 and TRBJ1-2, is GAGVSQSPSNKVTEKGKDVELRCDPISGHTALYWYRQSLGQGLEFLIYFQGNSAPDKSGLPSDRFSAERTGGSVSTLTIQRTQQEDSAVYLCAGTLGDRVLSGYTFGSGTRLTVV.

This clone has just a few counts. This chain joins TRBV4-1 and TRBJ2-7; a weak D match, TRBD1 (5 bases). The V gene lost 1 base and the J gene lost 3 bases, with 13 bases spanning the gap. This CDR3 spans 15 amino acids. Germline CDR1 reads MGHRA; CDR2 reads YSYEKL. Here the CDR3 reads CASSQGWQGNYEQYF. The DNA of the CDR3 is TGCGCCAGCAGCCAAGGCTGGCAGGGCAACTACGAGCAGTACTTC.

The chain recombines TRBV7-2 with TRBJ2-2, with 9 bases matching TRBD2. CDR3 size: 16 residues. Germline trimming cut 2 bases from V and 7 bases from J; bases unmatched to any gene: 8. CDR1 and CDR2 (germline): SGHTA, FQGNSA. This CDR3 is CASSLLTSGRNGELFF. Written as DNA, the CDR3 is TGTGCCAGCAGCTTATTGACTAGCGGTCGGAACGGGGAGCTGTTTTTT.

The V and J genes are TRBV19 and TRBJ2-2, with D possibly matching TRBD1 (6 bases). The V gene's germline CDR1 is LNHDA and CDR2 SQIVND (reference sequence). The CDR3 has 19 amino acids. V lost 3 bases and J lost 6, with 26 bases in between. This CDR3 reads CASSMIRSGGRGTPGELFF. CDR3 sequence (DNA): TGTGCCAGTAGTATGATTAGGAGTGGGGGCAGAGGAACACCCGGGGAGCTGTTTTTT.

The chain joins TRBV29-1 to TRBJ1-1; 8 bases map to TRBD1. The J segment lost 8 bases and the V segment lost 3 bases, leaving 11 bases of the junction unmatched. This CDR3 is built from 14 residues. Germline V gene data show CDR1 as SQVTM and CDR2 as ANQGSEA. The CDR3 loop is CSVDPTGVFGEAFF. The CDR3 DNA follows: TGCAGCGTTGATCCGACAGGGGTTTTCGGGGAAGCTTTCTTT. The full variable domain, completed using reference TRBV29-1 and TRBJ1-1, is SAVISQKPSRDICQRGTSLTIQCQVDSQVTMMFWYRQQPGQSLTLIATANQGSEATYESGFVIDKFPISRPNLTFSTLTVSNMSPEDSSIYLCSVDPTGVFGEAFFGQGTRLTVV.

The rearrangement joins TRBV5-1 to TRBJ2-5, with 12 positions matching TRBD1. Per germline, CDR1 SGHRS and CDR2 YFSETQ. The CDR3 has 17 residues. J was trimmed by 5 bases and V by 4 bases; bases with no gene match: 12. CDR3 loop: CASSRPTGTGGVETQYF. The CDR3 nucleotides are TGCGCCAGCAGCCGCCCTACCGGGACAGGGGGCGTTGAGACCCAGTACTTC.

This rearrangement joins TRBV12-5 to TRBJ1-1; D is ambiguous. The CDR3 contains 14 residues. In germline, CDR1 is LGHNT, CDR2 FRNRAP. V was trimmed by 0 bases and J by 5 bases, leaving 10 bases between them. CDR3 sequence reads: CASGLVHEFTEAFF. In DNA, the CDR3 is TGTGCTAGTGGTTTGGTACACGAATTTACTGAAGCTTTCTTT.